This T cell receptor beta chain was documented in a study of PD-L1 blockade in urothelial cancer. Profiling relied on immunoSEQ multiplex PCR, and the TCRdb table lists in-frame clones only, not all of them. The data hold some 110,000 clones, with around 93% observed a single time. Stated time point: peripheral blood 6 weeks after treatment start. The sequencing here drew on PBMCs, taken around atezolizumab (anti-PD-L1) treatment. The sequence derives from a man aged 55 to 70 with urothelial cancer.

CDR3: CASSRTGTTTDTQYF. In nucleotides, the CDR3 is TGTGCCAGCAGCCGTACCGGGACTACCACAGATACGCAGTATTTT. V is TRBV7-3 and J is TRBJ2-3; 7 positions agree with TRBD2. This CDR3 spans 15 amino acids. From germline, CDR1 is SGHTA and CDR2 FQGTGA. Trimming took 5 bases from V and 2 from J; bases not matched to a gene: 7.